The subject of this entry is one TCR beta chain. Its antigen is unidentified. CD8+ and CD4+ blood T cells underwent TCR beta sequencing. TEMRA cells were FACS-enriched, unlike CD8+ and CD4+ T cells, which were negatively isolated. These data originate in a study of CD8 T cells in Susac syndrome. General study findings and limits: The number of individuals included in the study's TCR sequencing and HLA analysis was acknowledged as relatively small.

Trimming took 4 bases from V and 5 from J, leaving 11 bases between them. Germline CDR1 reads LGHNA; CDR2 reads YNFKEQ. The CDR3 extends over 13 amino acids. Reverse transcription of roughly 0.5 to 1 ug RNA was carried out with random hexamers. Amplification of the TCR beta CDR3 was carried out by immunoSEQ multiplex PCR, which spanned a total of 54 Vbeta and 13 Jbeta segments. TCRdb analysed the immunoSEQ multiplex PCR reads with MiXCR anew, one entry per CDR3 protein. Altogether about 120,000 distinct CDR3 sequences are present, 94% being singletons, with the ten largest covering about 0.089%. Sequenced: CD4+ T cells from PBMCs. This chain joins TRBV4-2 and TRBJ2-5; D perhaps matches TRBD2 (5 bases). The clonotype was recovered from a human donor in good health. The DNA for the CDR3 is TGTGCCAGCAGCCCGCGGGTAGGGGAGACCCAGTACTTC. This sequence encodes CASSPRVGETQYF.